This T cell receptor (beta chain) was sequenced for a study of CXCR3-negative and CXCR3-positive naive CD8 T cells. Study outcomes and limitations: Compared with CXCR3-negative naive cells, CXCR3-positive naive cells showed more hydrophobic TRB CDR3s. Freshly isolated PBMCs were used in most assays, given partial CXCR3 loss after freezing. Each naive subset displayed comparably high diversity, whereas memory CD8+ cells displayed much lower diversity. The study inferred TCR strength from TRB CDR3 properties and found comparable surface CD5 between naive subsets.

As to this clonotype: Its cognate antigen is unknown.

The authors made the TRB cDNA libraries by 5' RACE using UMI labels. TCRdb reanalyzed the 5' RACE reads and collapses them to one entry per CDR3 protein, without DNA. The table lists 49,000 or so distinct CDR3 sequences. The germline CDR1 and CDR2 sequences are MNHNY and SVGAGI (reference sequence). The CDR3 has 18 amino acids. This receptor was identified in a human donor in good health. Some clones in this sample may be carry-over from other donors' samples. The material sequenced was naive CXCR3+ CD8+ T cells from blood. Noted subset: CD45RO-CCR7+CD27+CD95- naive CD8+ T cells expressing CXCR3 (TNR3+). The chain links TRBV6-6 to TRBJ2-5; TCRdb calls TRBD2, which cannot be checked without DNA. This CDR3 is CASSFRLAGGPFQETQYF.